The 30 T cell receptor beta chains below come from one sample, sequenced in a study of blood T cell repertoires in COVID-19. Some clones are missing from TCRdb's copy, which holds only in-frame ones; the method was immunoSEQ multiplex PCR. Of about 32,000 clones in the sample, 93% were seen once. Source material: peripheral blood. These receptors all stem from a male donor with active COVID-19.

The V and J genes are TRBV5-1 and TRBJ2-5, with 8 bases lining up with TRBD1. The germline V gene encodes CDR1 SGHRS and CDR2 YFSETQ. J lost 5 bases, V lost 2 bases, and 11 bases had no gene match. The CDR3 is 16 amino acids. This chain's CDR3 is CASSFRTGSLQETQYF. Written as DNA, the CDR3 is TGCGCCAGCAGCTTTAGGACAGGGTCGCTCCAGGAGACCCAGTACTTC.

V and J are TRBV6-5 and TRBJ2-5; tentatively, D is TRBD2 (7 bases). Trimming cost V 6 bases and J 5 bases, with 13 bases left between them. There are 13 residues in the CDR3. CDR1 is MNHEY, CDR2 SVGAGI, per germline. The CDR3 DNA sequence: TGTGCCAGCAGGCGGGGGACAAGGGAGACCCAGTACTTC. Protein sequence: CASRRGTRETQYF.

The chain couples TRBV6-4 to TRBJ2-6, with D unresolved. The CDR3 has 17 residues. Germline assignment: CDR1 MRHNA and CDR2 SNTAGT. Trimming removed 0 bases from V and 2 bases from J, with 11 bases in between. CDR3 amino acids: CASSDSSLSTGANVLTF. In nucleotides, the CDR3 is TGTGCCAGCAGTGACTCGAGTCTGAGTACTGGGGCCAACGTCCTGACTTTC.

This rearrangement joins TRBV5-1 to TRBJ2-1; weak D call: TRBD1 (5 bases). Germline V lookup: CDR1 SGHRS, CDR2 YFSETQ. The germline V and J ends were trimmed by 7 bases and 8 bases, with 16 bases remaining between them. This CDR3 spans 13 amino acids. CDR3 residues: CASGRQTGHEQFF. In nucleotides, the CDR3 is TGCGCCAGCGGCCGACAGACCGGTCATGAGCAGTTCTTC.

The rearrangement uses TRBV23-1 and TRBJ2-7; no clear D. TRBV23-1 is annotated as an ORF whose role is uncertain. V lost 0 bases, J lost 5 bases, and 8 bases lay in between. This CDR3 spans 13 amino acids. The CDR3 reads CASSQSPGDEQYF. The CDR3 nucleotides read TGCGCCAGCAGTCAATCCCCTGGAGACGAGCAGTACTTC.

Turning to this clone: Other nucleotide sequences in the sample specify the same CDR3. The V gene is TRBV12-3 or TRBV12-4, the J gene TRBJ2-7, with no clear D. There are 11 residues in the CDR3. V was cut by 4 bases and J by 3 bases, with 4 bases left in between. The CDR3, as DNA: TGTGCCAGCAGTTCATTCTACGAGCAGTACTTC. It encodes CASSSFYEQYF.

This clone was detected once. The chain couples TRBV5-4 to TRBJ2-5; 9 nucleotides align to TRBD2. CDR1 and CDR2 (germline): SGHNT, YYREEE (reference sequence). J was trimmed by 5 bases and V by 0 bases; bases with no gene match: 14. CDR3 length equals 18 residues. DNA for the CDR3: TGTGCCAGCAGCTTGGACGGTCTTAGCGGGGGATCGGGGGAGACCCAGTACTTC. Amino acids: CASSLDGLSGGSGETQYF.

The rearrangement joins TRBV5-1 to TRBJ2-5, with TRBD2 identical over 9 bases. Germline assignment: CDR1 SGHRS and CDR2 YFSETQ. With V trimmed by 5 bases and J by 5 bases, 4 bases remained unmatched. CDR3 size: 13 residues. This CDR3 is CASRDSGGETQYF. The CDR3 nucleotides are TGCGCCAGCAGAGACAGCGGGGGGGAGACCCAGTACTTC.

The V and J genes are TRBV14 and TRBJ1-1, with 8 bases matching TRBD1. The CDR3 runs to 17 residues. The ends lost 1 base at V and 2 bases at J; junction bases unmatched: 9. CDR1 is SGHDN and CDR2 is FVKESK in the germline V gene. CDR3 in DNA: TGTGCCAGCAGCCAAGCTTCCTGGACAGGGTTTAACACTGAAGCTTTCTTT. Translated: CASSQASWTGFNTEAFF.

The V gene is TRBV3-1 (or the pseudogene TRBV3-2), the J gene TRBJ2-7; D is possibly TRBD2 (5 bases). The V and J ends lost 0 bases and 9 bases respectively, with 18 bases between them. The CDR3 loop spans 15 amino acids. Per the germline V gene, CDR1 is LGHDT and CDR2 is YNNKEL (reference sequence). CDR3 DNA sequence: TGTGCCAGCAGCCAAGATTCCCGTAGCGAGCGTGGGCAGTACTTC. As protein: CASSQDSRSERGQYF.

J is TRBJ2-1 and V is TRBV7-2; D remains ambiguous. V shed 3 bases and J shed 5 bases, with 14 bases lying between them. The germline V gene has CDR1 SGHTA and CDR2 FQGNSA. This CDR3 is 15 amino acids long. The CDR3 sequence: CASSFLASAHNEQFF. For the CDR3, the DNA is TGTGCCAGCAGCTTTTTGGCCAGCGCCCACAATGAGCAGTTCTTC. Supplemented by reference TRBV7-2 and TRBJ2-1, the full variable domain reads GAGVSQSPSNKVTEKGKDVELRCDPISGHTALYWYRQSLGQGLEFLIYFQGNSAPDKSGLPSDRFSAERTGGSVSTLTIQRTQQEDSAVYLCASSFLASAHNEQFFGPGTRLTVL.

This sequence joins TRBV9 and TRBJ2-2; D may be TRBD2 (6 bases). The CDR3 is made up of 18 amino acids. Between the trimmed V and J ends, which lost 4 bases and 3 bases, there was a span of 22 bases. The germline V gene encodes CDR1 SGDLS and CDR2 YYNGEE. CDR3 in amino acids: CASSLGERRAEDTGELFF. The CDR3 bases are TGTGCCAGCAGCTTAGGGGAGAGGAGGGCGGAGGACACCGGGGAGCTGTTTTTT.

The CDR3 loop is CASSPAGLNTEAFF. CDR3 in DNA: TGTGCCAGCTCACCAGCAGGGTTGAACACTGAAGCTTTCTTT. This sequence joins TRBV18 and TRBJ1-1, with D possibly being TRBD1 (5 bases). CDR1 is KGHSH, CDR2 LQKENI, per germline. The CDR3 is 14 amino acids. The ends were cut back, 2 bases at V and 0 bases at J, with 7 bases in the middle.

V gene TRBV5-8 combines with J gene TRBJ2-1; perhaps TRBD1 as D (5 bases). Germline V gene sequence: CDR1 SGHTS, CDR2 YDEGEE. This CDR3 contains 15 residues. Trimming stripped 4 bases from V and 0 bases from J, with 11 bases between. The CDR3 bases are TGTGCCAGCAGCCCCGACAGAAGCTCCTACAATGAGCAGTTCTTC. Translating gives CASSPDRSSYNEQFF.

The gene calls are TRBV6-5 and TRBJ2-3; 11 bases are a match to TRBD2. The trim removed 8 bases at V and 6 bases at J, leaving 7 bases unmatched. The CDR3 contains 14 residues. Germline CDR1 MNHEY, CDR2 SVGAGI. The CDR3 coding sequence is TGTGCCAGCCTTAGCGGGGGGGCGGGTGATACGCAGTATTTT. Its protein is CASLSGGAGDTQYF.

This clone was observed once. The chain couples TRBV6-2 or TRBV6-3 to TRBJ2-2; 14 bases are shared with TRBD2. With V trimmed by 5 bases and J by 2 bases, 10 bases remained unmatched. CDR1 and CDR2 from the germline V gene are MNHEY and SVGEGT. This CDR3 spans 19 amino acids. The DNA of the CDR3 is TGTGCCAGCAGTACCCCGGGACTAGCGGGGGCCCTAAACACCGGGGAGCTGTTTTTT. It encodes CASSTPGLAGALNTGELFF.

The chain recombines TRBV5-1 with TRBJ2-1; D is undetermined. Germline assignment: CDR1 SGHRS and CDR2 YFSETQ. The CDR3 is 12 amino acids. The V and J ends lost 0 bases and 5 bases respectively, with 3 bases between them. The CDR3 sequence: CASSLVDNEQFF. CDR3 bases: TGCGCCAGCAGCTTGGTCGACAATGAGCAGTTCTTC.

As for this clone: An end of the junction differs from the germline gene, which may be a read error. J is TRBJ2-2 and V is TRBV5-5; TRBD1 is a possible D gene (5 bases). Germline values: CDR1 SGHKS, CDR2 YYEKEE (reference sequence). The CDR3 runs 18 residues. The CDR3 sequence is CASSLDRYRPPNSGELFF. The CDR3 bases are TGTGCCAGCAGCTTGGATAGGTACAGGCCCCCGAACAGCGGGGAGCTGTTTTTT.

The chain is built from TRBV11-2 and TRBJ1-4, with D possibly being TRBD1 (5 bases). V lost 3 bases and J 7 bases, leaving 9 bases between the germline ends. The germline CDR1 and CDR2 sequences are SGHAT and FQNNGV. This CDR3 has 13 amino acids. CDR3 amino acids: CASSFGGGEKLFF. CDR3 nucleotide sequence: TGTGCCAGCAGCTTCGGGGGAGGTGAAAAACTGTTTTTT.

This chain uses TRBV20-1 with TRBJ2-2, with D possibly matching TRBD2 (6 bases). CDR3 length: 14 residues. The V gene lost 3 bases and the J gene lost 1 base, with 9 bases spanning the gap. CDR1 is DFQATT and CDR2 is SNEGSKA in the germline V gene (reference sequence). The CDR3 bases are TGCAGTGCTAGTCTCGGGAGGAACACCGGGGAGCTGTTTTTT. Translating it yields CSASLGRNTGELFF.

The chain is built from TRBV7-2 and TRBJ2-1; 11 positions agree with TRBD2. The V and J ends lost 6 bases and 10 bases, in that order; junction bases with no gene match: 5. Germline CDR1 and CDR2: SGHTA and FQGNSA. The CDR3 length is 13 residues. The CDR3 reads CASSPGTSGEQFF. The CDR3 bases are TGTGCCAGCAGTCCAGGGACTAGCGGCGAGCAGTTCTTC. The entire variable domain, with the rest obtained from reference TRBV7-2 and TRBJ2-1, is as follows: GAGVSQSPSNKVTEKGKDVELRCDPISGHTALYWYRQSLGQGLEFLIYFQGNSAPDKSGLPSDRFSAERTGGSVSTLTIQRTQQEDSAVYLCASSPGTSGEQFFGPGTRLTVL.

The chain employs TRBV19 and TRBJ2-4; TRBD2 matches 11 bases. V lost 6 bases to trimming and J lost 0 bases; unmatched junction nucleotides: 10. The CDR3 runs to 18 residues. Germline V lookup: CDR1 LNHDA, CDR2 SQIVND (reference sequence). In DNA form, the CDR3 reads TGTGCCAGTAGACAATCCGGGACTAGCGGTTTAGCCAAAAACATTCAGTACTTC. This translates into CASRQSGTSGLAKNIQYF.

This chain uses TRBV6-5 with TRBJ1-3; a weak D match, TRBD1 (5 bases). The CDR3 has 16 amino acids. The germline V gene has CDR1 MNHEY and CDR2 SVGAGI. V was shortened by 2 bases and J by 4 bases, with 15 bases between the two germline ends. This chain's CDR3 is CASSYSFSRAGNTIYF. Written as DNA, the CDR3 is TGTGCCAGCAGTTACAGCTTCTCCAGGGCGGGAAACACCATATATTTT.

J is TRBJ2-5 and V is TRBV2, with D uncertain. The V gene's germline CDR1 is SNHLY and CDR2 FYNNEI. The CDR3 contains 15 residues. With 7 bases removed from V and 0 bases from J, the gap between germline ends came to 15 bases. The CDR3 DNA follows: TGTGCCAGCACTGCGCAGAACAGTTACCAAGAGACCCAGTACTTC. It specifies CASTAQNSYQETQYF.

The V gene is TRBV27, the J gene TRBJ1-1; TRBD1 matches 7 bases. Trimming removed 0 bases from V and 1 base from J; junction bases left unmatched: 8. Germline V gene lookup returns CDR1 MNHEY and CDR2 SMNVEV (reference sequence). The CDR3 has 17 amino acids. CDR3 loop: CASSLSARGVWNTEAFF. The CDR3 DNA is TGTGCCAGCAGTTTATCGGCCAGGGGGGTCTGGAACACTGAAGCTTTCTTT.

The rearrangement joins TRBV15 to TRBJ2-7; possibly TRBD1 for D (6 bases). The V end lost 0 bases, the J end lost 1 base, and 16 bases lay between the germline ends. This CDR3 is built from 17 residues. From germline, CDR1 is LNHNV and CDR2 YYDKDF (reference sequence). The CDR3 here is CATSRDGTGYLSYEQYF. CDR3 nucleotides: TGTGCCACCAGCAGAGACGGAACAGGGTATTTGTCCTACGAGCAGTACTTC.

This chain connects TRBV5-4 to TRBJ2-3; 7 bases are a match to TRBD1. There are 14 residues in the CDR3. Germline V CDR1 and CDR2: SGHNT, YYREEE (reference sequence). With V trimmed by 4 bases and J by 3 bases, 5 bases remained unmatched. CDR3 nucleotide sequence: TGTGCCAGCAGCACTGGGACAGTTACAGATACGCAGTATTTT. Translating gives CASSTGTVTDTQYF. Using reference TRBV5-4 and TRBJ2-3 for the parts outside the CDR3, the full variable domain is ETGVTQSPTHLIKTRGQQVTLRCSSQSGHNTVSWYQQALGQGPQFIFQYYREEENGRGNFPPRFSGLQFPNYSSELNVNALELDDSALYLCASSTGTVTDTQYFGPGTRLTVL.

The V gene is TRBV7-2, the J gene TRBJ2-5, with 13 bases matching TRBD2. The CDR3 length is 19 residues. CDR1 and CDR2 (germline): SGHTA, FQGNSA. V lost 5 bases to trimming and J lost 6 bases; unmatched junction nucleotides: 18. The CDR3 bases are TGTGCCAGCAGCCCCCGAGGGATACTAGCGGGGGGGCCGGGGAAGACCCAGTACTTC. Residues: CASSPRGILAGGPGKTQYF.

V gene TRBV6-2 or TRBV6-3 combines with J gene TRBJ1-2; D uncertain. The CDR3 is 13 residues long. The germline V gene has CDR1 MNHEY and CDR2 SVGEGT. V shed 6 bases and J shed 2 bases, with 10 bases lying between them. Here the CDR3 DNA reads TGTGCCAGCAGCTCCAATGAGAACTATGGCTACACCTTC. It codes for CASSSNENYGYTF.

The rearrangement joins TRBV30 to TRBJ2-3, with a weak D call TRBD2 (6 bases). This CDR3 has 16 amino acids. Trimming shortened V by 1 base and J by 3 bases, and 17 bases separated the two germline ends. The V gene's germline CDR1 is GTSNPN and CDR2 SVGIG (reference sequence). The CDR3 nucleotides read TGTGCCTGGAGTGGGGCCCGGAGGGGTTTGACAGATACGCAGTATTTT. Translating gives CAWSGARRGLTDTQYF. The full variable domain, rest sourced from reference TRBV30 and TRBJ2-3, is SQTIHQWPATLVQPVGSPLSLECTVEGTSNPNLYWYRQAAGRGLQLLFYSVGIGQISSEVPQNLSASRPQDRQFILSSKKLLLSDSGFYLCAWSGARRGLTDTQYFGPGTRLTVL.